This T cell receptor (beta chain) was found in a study of cytomegalovirus exposure and HLA in healthy donors (dated by TCRdb to about 2017). In terms of the full investigation: An earlier analysis of approximately 640 of the donors reported 250 to 350 Gb of sequence data and some 100 million unique TCR beta sequences from 150 million to 200 million T cells. Rather than drawing on any new phenotypic data, the later analysis identified candidate immune exposures from TCR beta sequences and the way those sequences occurred across donors. HLA typing included class I and class II loci at four-digit resolution. About five DR-DQ haplotypes were handled as single units for association and clustering because linkage in the cohort was strong. Every discovery cohort repertoire had been produced on one sequencing platform. The number of donors typed differed by locus, with about 629-640 for A, B, C, DRB1 and DQB1, 522 for DQA1, about 610 for DPA1, and 472 for DPB1. In a later analysis, previously published TCR beta repertoires from some 640 donors were re-analyzed and high-resolution HLA genotyping was added so that TCR occurrence patterns could be studied. A later genetic analysis took genome-wide SNP genotypes for 398 of the 666 donors and used that subset as a discovery cohort. High-throughput TCR immunosequencing, statistical association of individual TCRs with disease status, and machine learning were combined to predict cytomegalovirus infection status. Around 330 gigabases of sequencing data and around 85 million unique TCR sequences made up an early release that covered about 640 HLA-typed donors. Besides the first cohort of 666 subjects, a separate validation cohort made up of about 120 different subjects was used. An earlier analysis of 587 of the donors used high-throughput TCR beta sequencing to judge whether each TCR beta V gene segment behaved as functional or pseudogenic. The T cell repertoires of around 730 subjects were profiled by immunosequencing and related to cytomegalovirus serostatus. Donor age, sex, ethnicity and CMV serostatus were collected together with the repertoire data. On average, over 200,000 unique TCR beta nucleotide sequences were sequenced per donor among 398 genotyped donors of the cohort, with 15% to 20% of those sequences being non-productive. The genetic ancestry cluster associated with self-reported Caucasian donors included approximately 85% of the roughly 400 genotyped donors. The study was designed to test whether signatures of past pathogen exposure could be identified by cataloging public T cell receptors.

Library preparation was by the immunoSEQ multiplex PCR assay. For the multiplex PCR, a mixture combining 60 forward primers for TCR Vbeta segments and 13 reverse primers for TCR Jbeta segments was used. The CDR3 region of rearranged TCR beta genes was amplified from genomic DNA by a multiplex PCR assay. The amplified TCR beta libraries were sequenced on the Illumina HiSeq System as 87-base-pair reads. Turning to the authors' computational methods: A later analysis tallied around 87 million unique TCR beta chains across the approximately 670 repertoires, and around 10 million of those chains were shared by two or more donors. Raw reads were error-corrected and collapsed into unique sequences with a nearest-neighbor algorithm that merged closely related sequences to remove PCR and sequencing errors. CDR3 sequences were aligned to IMGT reference sequences to assign V, D and J gene segments. For a sequence to be retained, a match of at least six nucleotides was required to both a V gene segment and a J gene segment. Rearrangements were called productive when the CDR3 lacked stop codons and stayed in frame with V and J; all others were non-productive. Following IMGT convention, CDR3 was defined as the stretch from the second conserved V-encoded cysteine to the conserved J-encoded phenylalanine. In an earlier analysis of roughly 610 of the donors, sequences lacking an unambiguous match to a single V gene segment were excluded. In an earlier analysis of several hundred of the donors, V segments were called functional above 56.7% productive rearrangements and were called segregating when the between-donor standard deviation exceeded 5%. To diagnose cytomegalovirus status from the catalog of TCR beta chain sequences, a statistical classification framework was built. In a later analysis, V and J genes were assigned by comparing TCR nucleotide sequences against IMGT/GENE-DB human TR gene sequences. Using the TCRdist pipeline, a later analysis assigned CDR3 sequences along with most-parsimonious VDJ recombination scenarios. In a later analysis, each TCR beta chain was defined by its CDR3 amino acid sequence together with its V-gene family, and reads lacking a unique V-gene family were excluded. To address suspected cross-contamination and a sequencing artifact, a later analysis removed approximately 600 highly shared, low-generation-probability nucleotide sequences. In a later analysis, a clonal expansion index was calculated for each public chain from normalized within-repertoire ranks of inferred template counts. In a later analysis, generation probabilities were computed with a VDJ recombination model fitted to out-of-frame rearrangements, and the resulting probabilities were checked against IGoR. Hypergeometric tests were used in a later analysis to score TCR-TCR, TCR-HLA and TCR-CMV co-occurrence, with a repertoire-size bias correction applied to the TCR pairs. A later analysis estimated false discovery rates by permuting HLA or CMV assignments 20 times. In a later analysis, co-occurring TCRs were grouped using DBSCAN, with TCRdist sequence similarity added in when clustering inside HLA-allele-positive subsets. Co-occurrence clustering excluded repertoires with fewer than 30,000 or more than 120,000 public chains, plus five with anomalous nucleotide sharing. This immuneACCESS table, as held by TCRdb, lists in-frame sequences with V and J called but not all clones. Of the missing ones, under half trace to an unresolved V gene in checked studies; the others have no known cause. V, J and clone size are those of that table, while D and trimming were read from the DNA. Counted in this sample were 100,000 to 150,000 clones; 17% of them appeared once. The ten largest clonotypes hold approximately 2.9% of the sample.

Taken from cysteine to phenylalanine, the CDR3 has 15 residues. The only DNA kept is the CDR3, 45 bases in frame from the first base. V and J are truncated by 1 base and 0 bases respectively, leaving an intervening sequence of 11 bases. As encoded in the germline V gene, CDR1 is SGHRS while CDR2 is YFSETQ. The cohort was made up of under 800 healthy bone marrow donors. At the time of sampling, every cohort member was nominally healthy, though immune exposures that went unrecorded were likely present. The donor was CMV seropositive and belonged to the group of 250 to 300 seropositive cohort members. A peripheral blood sample was provided by each donor, and peripheral blood mononuclear cells were used for TCR beta sequencing. Genomic DNA was extracted from the blood cell samples with the Qiagen DNeasy Blood Extraction Kit. In regard to this clone: The specificity of this receptor is unknown. Base quality data are lacking; no much larger clone is found one base away.

The investigation overall reported the following: Only TCR beta chains were sequenced in this cohort, and the absence of alpha or paired-chain data limited detectable features. A later analysis found that HLA-associated TCR beta chains were more clonally expanded and had lower generation probabilities than equally common non-associated chains. An earlier analysis of 450 to 750 of the donors showed that most TCR beta V segments appeared in productive rearrangements either about 90% or about 30% of the time, which broadly matched IMGT annotations. A further reported finding was that TCR beta sequences accurately predicted the HLA-A and HLA-B alleles for most subjects in the first cohort. A total of roughly 160 TCR beta chains were listed by the study as associated with cytomegalovirus. Some IMGT-functional V segments, including TRBV6-2 and TRBV6-3, could not be distinguished by the 87-base-pair reads and were therefore excluded. According to the authors, the approach could potentially be generalized to other disease states and immunological phenotypes. Linkage disequilibrium might explain the correlated functional status among segregating V segments, but an unknown experimental factor could not be ruled out. The earlier analysis of around 600 of the donors excluded some 15 rarely observed V segments, including chromosome 9 orphons, because counts were too low. A cluster of highly shared sequence variants was judged likely to be a technical artifact of the sequencing pipeline. Assigning TCR associations to individual alleles was difficult when HLA alleles, especially DR and DQ, strongly co-occurred. Compared with the roughly 670-donor mean, donors in an Asian-associated ancestry cluster had fewer N-insertions in productive TCRs, according to a later genetic analysis. Immune exposure information for the cohort was limited to CMV serostatus. A later analysis found that TCR association rates varied across HLA loci, with DRB1 alleles showing the most associated TCRs and HLA-C alleles the fewest. Specific HLA alleles were associated with 18,000 or so TCR beta sequences at a false discovery rate of 0.05 in a later analysis. Several of the top co-occurrence clusters appeared to be linked to parvovirus B19, influenza, CMV and Epstein-Barr virus, according to a later analysis. In a later genetic analysis, a missense DCLRE1C variant was associated with V-gene and J-gene trimming of TCR beta chains, and the association was replicated in an independent cohort. In both the original and validation cohorts, the classifier was reported to diagnose cytomegalovirus status with high specificity and sensitivity. Three of the identified cytomegalovirus-associated TCR beta chains were confirmed in vitro to be specific for cytomegalovirus antigens. A later analysis found that most CMV-associated TCR beta chains appeared HLA-restricted, with HLA associations seemingly driven largely by CMV exposure. The presence/absence analyses assumed that sequencing depth was roughly uniform across donors, and that assumption may not be true. Because some donors lacked HLA typing at each locus, the association tests relied only on the typed subset. While some public TCRs were present in many individuals, most TCR sequences turned up only very rarely across donors.

Specimen: PBMCs. The rearrangement joined TRBV5-1 to TRBJ2-7, and TRBD2 may be the D gene, going by 5 matching bases. This sequence originates from a female donor in good health and CMV-seropositive. Read as DNA, the sequence is TGCGCCAGCAGCTTGTACGTCGGGGACTCCTACGAGCAGTACTTC. This sequence encodes CASSLYVGDSYEQYF.